The rows below give T cell receptor beta chains drawn from one sample of a study of blood T cell repertoires in COVID-19. Sequencing used immunoSEQ multiplex PCR; TCRdb keeps in-frame clones, though not all of them. Of about 310,000 clones in the sample, around 87% were seen once. Material for sequencing was peripheral blood. These receptor sequences come from a man aged 65 to 79 with acute or convalescent COVID-19. CDR3s include the opening cysteine and the closing phenylalanine or tryptophan. D genes are given only for firm matches. Some rows have no size entry. The others give once, few or many, or a class for an expanded clone.

cdr3_aa: CASSPSGTGGAGTEAFF; cdr3_nt: TGTGCCAGCTCACCGTCCGGGACAGGGGGCGCGGGGACTGAAGCTTTCTTT; j_call: TRBJ1-1; v_call: TRBV18; d_call: TRBD1; clone_size: .
cdr3_aa: CATSEVGTSGRAYNEQFF; cdr3_nt: TGTGCCACCAGTGAAGTAGGGACTAGCGGGAGGGCCTACAATGAGCAGTTCTTC; j_call: TRBJ2-1; v_call: TRBV24-1; d_call: TRBD2; clone_size: .
cdr3_aa: CASSQDIGAVMGSYEQYF; cdr3_nt: TGTGCCAGCAGCCAAGATATCGGTGCGGTCATGGGCTCCTACGAGCAGTACTTC; j_call: TRBJ2-7; v_call: TRBV4-2; d_call: .; clone_size: .
cdr3_aa: CASSIGVYYTDTQYF; cdr3_nt: TGTGCCAGTAGTATAGGGGTTTACTACACAGATACGCAGTATTTT; j_call: TRBJ2-3; v_call: TRBV19; d_call: .; clone_size: .
cdr3_aa: CASSPQGQVTSYEQYF; cdr3_nt: TGTGCCAGCTCACCACAGGGACAGGTGACCTCCTACGAGCAGTACTTC; j_call: TRBJ2-7; v_call: TRBV18; d_call: TRBD1; clone_size: .
cdr3_aa: CATSGAGNQPQHF; cdr3_nt: TGTGCCACCAGTGGCGCGGGCAATCAGCCCCAGCATTTT; j_call: TRBJ1-5; v_call: TRBV24-1; d_call: .; clone_size: .
cdr3_aa: CAASGDTGELFF; cdr3_nt: TGTGCCGCGTCCGGGGACACCGGGGAGCTGTTTTTT; j_call: TRBJ2-2; v_call: TRBV2; d_call: .; clone_size: .
cdr3_aa: CASSLPQGEQFF; cdr3_nt: TGTGCCAGCAGCTTACCACAGGGCGAGCAGTTCTTC; j_call: TRBJ2-1; v_call: TRBV5-5; d_call: .; clone_size: .
cdr3_aa: CASSVRQGVYNEQFF; cdr3_nt: TGTGCCAGCAGCGTCCGACAGGGGGTCTACAATGAGCAGTTCTTC; j_call: TRBJ2-1; v_call: TRBV9; d_call: TRBD1; clone_size: .
cdr3_aa: CASNIQGAGGYTF; cdr3_nt: TGTGCCAGCAACATACAGGGGGCGGGAGGCTACACCTTC; j_call: TRBJ1-2; v_call: TRBV5-6; d_call: TRBD1; clone_size: few
cdr3_aa: CASSPDSPTEAFF; cdr3_nt: TGTGCCAGCTCACCGGACAGTCCCACTGAAGCTTTCTTT; j_call: TRBJ1-1; v_call: TRBV18; d_call: .; clone_size: once
cdr3_aa: CASSLGGNSYNEQFF; cdr3_nt: TGTGCCAGCAGCCTAGGGGGAAACTCCTACAATGAGCAGTTCTTC; j_call: TRBJ2-1; v_call: TRBV28; d_call: .; clone_size: .
cdr3_aa: CASSLAWGTGGYEQYF; cdr3_nt: TGTGCCAGCAGCTTAGCGTGGGGGACAGGGGGCTACGAGCAGTACTTC; j_call: TRBJ2-7; v_call: TRBV7-8; d_call: TRBD1; clone_size: few
cdr3_aa: CAIRSHPGQGALIGNTIYF; cdr3_nt: TGTGCCATCAGGAGCCACCCGGGACAAGGGGCGCTGATTGGAAACACCATATATTTT; j_call: TRBJ1-3; v_call: TRBV10-3; d_call: .; clone_size: .
cdr3_aa: CASSYLQVRGQLFF; cdr3_nt: TGTGCCAGCAGTTATCTCCAAGTCCGGGGACAGCTGTTTTTT; j_call: TRBJ1-4; v_call: TRBV6-2/TRBV6-3; d_call: TRBD1; clone_size: .
cdr3_aa: CASNVAGANDEQYF; cdr3_nt: TGTGCCAGTAATGTGGCGGGAGCTAACGACGAGCAGTACTTC; j_call: TRBJ2-7; v_call: TRBV18; d_call: TRBD2; clone_size: .
cdr3_aa: CASTEGTSKLNPIF; cdr3_nt: TGTGCCAGCACGGAGGGGACGTCAAAACTCAACCCAATCTTC; j_call: TRBJ2-1; v_call: TRBV28; d_call: .; clone_size: .
cdr3_aa: CASSLTGTGVFGYTF; cdr3_nt: TGTGCCAGCAGCTTGACCGGGACAGGGGTTTTCGGCTACACCTTC; j_call: TRBJ1-2; v_call: TRBV5-8; d_call: TRBD1; clone_size: .
cdr3_aa: CASSDSLAGVGSYNEQFF; cdr3_nt: TGTGCCAGCAGCGACAGCCTAGCGGGAGTAGGGTCCTACAATGAGCAGTTCTTC; j_call: TRBJ2-1; v_call: TRBV9; d_call: TRBD2; clone_size: .
cdr3_aa: CASSEGTGDTEAFF; cdr3_nt: TGTGCCAGCAGTGAAGGGACAGGGGACACTGAAGCTTTCTTT; j_call: TRBJ1-1; v_call: TRBV6-1; d_call: TRBD1; clone_size: .
cdr3_aa: CASSQDLPGGGTDTQYF; cdr3_nt: TGTGCCAGCAGCCAAGATCTGCCGGGAGGAGGCACAGATACGCAGTATTTT; j_call: TRBJ2-3; v_call: TRBV14; d_call: TRBD2; clone_size: .
cdr3_aa: CASTPGTGTSYEQYF; cdr3_nt: TGTGCCAGCACCCCCGGGACAGGGACCTCCTACGAGCAGTACTTC; j_call: TRBJ2-7; v_call: TRBV7-9; d_call: TRBD1; clone_size: .
cdr3_aa: CASSVGGGRGSEQYF; cdr3_nt: TGTGCCAGCAGCGTAGGAGGCGGCAGGGGAAGTGAGCAGTACTTC; j_call: TRBJ2-7; v_call: TRBV9; d_call: .; clone_size: .
cdr3_aa: CASSQDHRGGTEAFF; cdr3_nt: TGCGCCAGCAGCCAGGATCACAGGGGAGGCACTGAAGCTTTCTTT; j_call: TRBJ1-1; v_call: TRBV4-1; d_call: TRBD1; clone_size: .
cdr3_aa: CASGTNTDTQYF; cdr3_nt: TGTGCCAGCGGGACTAACACAGATACGCAGTATTTT; j_call: TRBJ2-3; v_call: TRBV7-9; d_call: TRBD2; clone_size: .
cdr3_aa: CASSVPTSGRFDEQFF; cdr3_nt: TGTGCCAGCAGCGTCCCGACTAGCGGGAGATTCGATGAGCAGTTCTTC; j_call: TRBJ2-1; v_call: TRBV9; d_call: TRBD2; clone_size: once
cdr3_aa: CASTSGTSNNEQFF; cdr3_nt: TGTGCCAGCACCTCCGGGACTAGTAACAATGAGCAGTTCTTC; j_call: TRBJ2-1; v_call: TRBV7-9; d_call: TRBD2; clone_size: .
cdr3_aa: CATSGEPTGGITDTQYF; cdr3_nt: TGTGCCACCAGTGGAGAACCGACAGGGGGGATCACAGATACGCAGTATTTT; j_call: TRBJ2-3; v_call: TRBV24-1; d_call: TRBD1; clone_size: .
cdr3_aa: CASSPSGSGANVLTF; cdr3_nt: TGTGCCAGCAGCCCATCAGGGTCTGGGGCCAACGTCCTGACTTTC; j_call: TRBJ2-6; v_call: TRBV7-7; d_call: .; clone_size: few
cdr3_aa: CASGLYETQYF; cdr3_nt: TGTGCTAGTGGTTTGTATGAGACCCAGTACTTC; j_call: TRBJ2-5; v_call: TRBV12-5; d_call: .; clone_size: .
cdr3_aa: CASSWDRSSYNEQFF; cdr3_nt: TGTGCCAGCAGTTGGGACAGGAGCTCCTACAATGAGCAGTTCTTC; j_call: TRBJ2-1; v_call: TRBV6-5; d_call: TRBD1; clone_size: .
cdr3_aa: CATSDSGFSNQPQHF; cdr3_nt: TGTGCCACCAGTGATTCAGGGTTTAGCAATCAGCCCCAGCATTTT; j_call: TRBJ1-5; v_call: TRBV24-1; d_call: .; clone_size: .
cdr3_aa: CASSATGNYGYTF; cdr3_nt: TGTGCCAGCAGTGCGACAGGGAACTATGGCTACACCTTC; j_call: TRBJ1-2; v_call: TRBV25-1; d_call: TRBD1; clone_size: .
cdr3_aa: CASRRTGAVPGELFF; cdr3_nt: TGCGCCAGCAGACGGACAGGGGCCGTTCCCGGGGAGCTGTTTTTT; j_call: TRBJ2-2; v_call: TRBV5-1; d_call: TRBD1; clone_size: .
cdr3_aa: CASSEDGRAWEQYF; cdr3_nt: TGTGCCAGCAGCGAGGACGGGAGGGCCTGGGAGCAGTACTTC; j_call: TRBJ2-7; v_call: TRBV7-2; d_call: TRBD2; clone_size: .
cdr3_aa: CASSLNILRNTIYF; cdr3_nt: TGTGCCAGCAGCTTGAACATCCTCAGGAACACCATATATTTT; j_call: TRBJ1-3; v_call: TRBV5-6; d_call: .; clone_size: once
cdr3_aa: CATSDGARGGAYNEQFF; cdr3_nt: TGTGCCACCAGTGATGGGGCTCGCGGGGGGGCCTACAATGAGCAGTTCTTC; j_call: TRBJ2-1; v_call: TRBV24-1; d_call: TRBD2; clone_size: .
cdr3_aa: CASSPLRDRESYNSPLHF; cdr3_nt: TGTGCCAGCAGCCCTCTAAGGGACAGGGAGTCCTATAATTCACCCCTCCACTTT; j_call: TRBJ1-6; v_call: TRBV7-7; d_call: TRBD1; clone_size: .
cdr3_aa: CASSFAGGPPGGDTQYF; cdr3_nt: TGTGCCAGCAGCTTCGCGGGGGGGCCCCCGGGGGGGGATACGCAGTATTTT; j_call: TRBJ2-3; v_call: TRBV7-2; d_call: TRBD2; clone_size: .
cdr3_aa: CASSQEIRGNSPLHF; cdr3_nt: TGCGCCAGCAGCCAAGAAATCAGGGGAAATTCACCCCTCCACTTT; j_call: TRBJ1-6; v_call: TRBV4-3; d_call: .; clone_size: .
cdr3_aa: CASREVRHGYNSPLHF; cdr3_nt: TGCGCCAGCAGGGAGGTGAGACATGGGTATAATTCACCCCTCCACTTT; j_call: TRBJ1-6; v_call: TRBV5-1; d_call: .; clone_size: .
cdr3_aa: CASSDGLAGNSGELFF; cdr3_nt: TGCGCCAGCAGCGATGGACTAGCGGGGAATAGCGGGGAGCTGTTTTTT; j_call: TRBJ2-2; v_call: TRBV5-1; d_call: TRBD2; clone_size: .
cdr3_aa: CASSLKYQGSRPQHF; cdr3_nt: TGTGCCAGCAGCTTGAAATACCAGGGTAGCAGGCCCCAGCATTTT; j_call: TRBJ1-5; v_call: TRBV5-4; d_call: .; clone_size: .
cdr3_aa: CASSLGGITFSGNTIYF; cdr3_nt: TGTGCCAGCAGTTTAGGAGGCATTACGTTCTCTGGAAACACCATATATTTT; j_call: TRBJ1-3; v_call: TRBV28; d_call: .; clone_size: .
cdr3_aa: CAISVGEGSYEQYF; cdr3_nt: TGTGCCATCAGTGTCGGGGAGGGTTCCTACGAGCAGTACTTC; j_call: TRBJ2-7; v_call: TRBV10-3; d_call: TRBD2; clone_size: few
cdr3_aa: CSVLSGGEQYF; cdr3_nt: TGCAGCGTTCTCTCGGGTGGCGAGCAGTACTTC; j_call: TRBJ2-7; v_call: TRBV29-1; d_call: .; clone_size: few
cdr3_aa: CASSLGQGGQETQYF; cdr3_nt: TGCGCCAGCAGCCTGGGACAGGGGGGACAAGAGACCCAGTACTTC; j_call: TRBJ2-5; v_call: TRBV5-1; d_call: TRBD1; clone_size: few
cdr3_aa: CSVGRTEHQETQYF; cdr3_nt: TGCAGCGTTGGAAGGACAGAGCACCAAGAGACCCAGTACTTC; j_call: TRBJ2-5; v_call: TRBV29-1; d_call: .; clone_size: .
cdr3_aa: CASRYGQKTEAFF; cdr3_nt: TGTGCCAGCAGATATGGACAGAAGACTGAAGCTTTCTTT; j_call: TRBJ1-1; v_call: TRBV7-9; d_call: .; clone_size: few
cdr3_aa: CASSLLRDYEQFF; cdr3_nt: TGTGCCAGCAGCTTACTCAGGGACTATGAGCAGTTCTTC; j_call: TRBJ2-1; v_call: TRBV7-9; d_call: .; clone_size: .
cdr3_aa: CASSQDALASGPEGPQYF; cdr3_nt: TGTGCCAGCAGCCAAGATGCTCTGGCTAGCGGGCCTGAGGGTCCGCAGTATTTT; j_call: TRBJ2-3; v_call: TRBV4-2; d_call: TRBD2; clone_size: .
cdr3_aa: CASSLDPADTQYF; cdr3_nt: TGTGCCAGCAGCTTAGATCCTGCAGATACGCAGTATTTT; j_call: TRBJ2-3; v_call: TRBV7-8; d_call: .; clone_size: .
cdr3_aa: CASSLGGENYGYTF; cdr3_nt: TGCGCCAGCAGCTTGGGTGGGGAGAACTATGGCTACACCTTC; j_call: TRBJ1-2; v_call: TRBV5-1; d_call: .; clone_size: .
cdr3_aa: CASSLGLAGGFSYEQYF; cdr3_nt: TGTGCCAGCAGCTTGGGTTTAGCGGGGGGCTTTTCCTACGAGCAGTACTTC; j_call: TRBJ2-7; v_call: TRBV7-6; d_call: TRBD2; clone_size: .
cdr3_aa: CASHGAGGGDTEAFF; cdr3_nt: TGTGCCAGCCACGGGGCGGGCGGAGGGGACACTGAAGCTTTCTTT; j_call: TRBJ1-1; v_call: TRBV2; d_call: .; clone_size: .
cdr3_aa: CASSPSGPSNYGYTF; cdr3_nt: TGTGCCAGCAGCCCTTCTGGCCCCTCTAACTATGGCTACACCTTC; j_call: TRBJ1-2; v_call: TRBV7-9; d_call: .; clone_size: .
cdr3_aa: CASSLGLAEVYNEQFF; cdr3_nt: TGTGCCAGCAGCTTGGGACTAGCGGAGGTGTACAATGAGCAGTTCTTC; j_call: TRBJ2-1; v_call: TRBV7-9; d_call: TRBD2; clone_size: .
cdr3_aa: CASSYGAGRTEAFF; cdr3_nt: TGTGCCAGCAGTTACGGGGCCGGGAGAACTGAAGCTTTCTTT; j_call: TRBJ1-1; v_call: TRBV6-6; d_call: .; clone_size: .
cdr3_aa: CSVEGLTDTQYF; cdr3_nt: TGCAGCGTTGAGGGACTCACAGATACGCAGTATTTT; j_call: TRBJ2-3; v_call: TRBV29-1; d_call: .; clone_size: .